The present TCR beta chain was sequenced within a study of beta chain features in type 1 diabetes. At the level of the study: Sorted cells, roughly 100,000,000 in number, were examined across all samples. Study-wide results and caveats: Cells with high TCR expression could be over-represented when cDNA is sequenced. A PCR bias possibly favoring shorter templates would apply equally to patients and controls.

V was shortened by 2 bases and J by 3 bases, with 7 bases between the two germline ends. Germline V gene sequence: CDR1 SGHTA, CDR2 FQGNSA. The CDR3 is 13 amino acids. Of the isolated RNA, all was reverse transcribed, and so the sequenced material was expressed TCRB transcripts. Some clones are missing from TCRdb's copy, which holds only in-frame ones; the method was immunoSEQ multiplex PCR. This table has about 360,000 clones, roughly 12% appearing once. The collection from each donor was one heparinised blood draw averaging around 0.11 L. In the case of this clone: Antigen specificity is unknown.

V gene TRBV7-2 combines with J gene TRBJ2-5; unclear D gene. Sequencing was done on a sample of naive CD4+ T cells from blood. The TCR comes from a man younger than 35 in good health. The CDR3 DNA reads TGTGCCAGCAGCTTAAGAGGAAAAGAGACCCAGTACTTC. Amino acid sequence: CASSLRGKETQYF.